This entry lists 14 T cell receptor beta chains sequenced from one sample in a study of blood T cell repertoires in COVID-19. Sequencing was performed with immunoSEQ multiplex PCR; in TCRdb, only in-frame clones are kept and a portion is missing. The sample consists of under 250,000 clones, 80% to 85% of them appearing once. The specimen sequenced was peripheral blood. The receptors were gathered from a woman aged 60 to 75 with acute or convalescent COVID-19.

The chain uses TRBV6-6 and TRBJ1-2; the D is unclear. This CDR3 is 13 amino acids long. Trimming pared 6 bases from V and 6 bases from J, leaving 14 bases between. Germline CDR1 is MNHNY and CDR2 is SVGAGI (reference sequence). The CDR3 spells CASSDRPEDGYTF. CDR3 DNA: TGTGCCAGCAGCGATCGACCGGAGGATGGCTACACCTTC.

CDR3 loop: CASSLVNPGGEQFF. For the CDR3, the DNA is TGCGCCAGCAGCTTGGTCAACCCGGGCGGGGAGCAGTTCTTC. The chain combines TRBV5-1 with TRBJ2-1; TRBD2 might be the D (5 bases). CDR1 and CDR2 (germline): SGHRS, YFSETQ. V was pared by 0 bases and J by 10 bases, with 14 bases between. CDR3 length: 14 amino acids.

This clone was detected a few times. Other DNA sequences within the sample encode an identical CDR3. J is TRBJ1-4 and V is TRBV7-2; 9 nucleotides line up with TRBD1. Germline CDR1 and CDR2: SGHTA and FQGNSA. V dropped 5 bases and J dropped 8; count of bases not matched to a gene: 6. This CDR3 spans 14 amino acids. The CDR3 protein is CASSQGQGGEKLFF. The CDR3 DNA reads as TGTGCCAGCAGCCAGGGACAGGGTGGAGAAAAACTGTTTTTT.

The V and J genes are TRBV5-1 and TRBJ1-1; D remains unclear. CDR3 length: 16 residues. The V and J ends lost 2 bases and 0 bases respectively, with 14 bases between them. CDR1 and CDR2 from the germline V gene are SGHRS and YFSETQ. The CDR3 bases are TGCGCCAGCAGCTTTATGGGCATGGGTATGAACACTGAAGCTTTCTTT. It specifies CASSFMGMGMNTEAFF.

The rearrangement links TRBV3-1 (or the pseudogene TRBV3-2) to TRBJ2-4, with D perhaps matching TRBD1 (6 bases). In germline, CDR1 is LGHDT, CDR2 YNNKEL (reference sequence). The CDR3 is 13 amino acids. Trimming pared 4 bases from V and 8 bases from J, leaving 12 bases between. The CDR3 DNA reads TGTGCCAGCAGCCCGCCCGGGACATACATTCAGTACTTC. Its protein is CASSPPGTYIQYF.

The CDR3 nucleotides read TGTGCCAGCAGTTACTTCAGGGGAACTGAAGCTTTCTTT. Translating gives CASSYFRGTEAFF. The genes are TRBV6-5 and TRBJ1-1; D may be TRBD1 (6 bases). The CDR3 has 13 residues. Looked up from germline, CDR1 is MNHEY and CDR2 is SVGAGI. The V end lost 1 base, the J end lost 5 bases, and 8 bases lay between the germline ends.

With respect to this clone: The junction departs from germline at one end; a sequencing error may be responsible. This chain joins TRBV6-1 and TRBJ1-1; D may be TRBD1 (5 bases). Germline CDR1 is MNHNS and CDR2 is SASEGT. The CDR3 totals 13 residues. The CDR3 coding sequence is TGTGCCAGCGGTGAGGGGCTGAACACTGAAGCTTTCTTT. This sequence encodes CASGEGLNTEAFF.

J is TRBJ1-1 and V is TRBV5-6, with D unresolved. Germline lookup yields CDR1 SGHDT and CDR2 YYEEEE. The ends were cut back, 2 bases at V and 3 bases at J, with 8 bases in the middle. The CDR3 contains 13 residues. CDR3 nucleotide sequence: TGTGCCAGCAGCTTCGAGTTTCACACTGAAGCTTTCTTT. This encodes CASSFEFHTEAFF.

This clone was seen a handful of times. The chain joins TRBV7-9 to TRBJ1-3; D might be TRBD1 (6 bases). Germline V gene sequence: CDR1 SEHNR, CDR2 FQNEAQ (reference sequence). Between the trimmed V and J ends, which lost 5 bases and 2 bases, there was a span of 10 bases. There are 14 residues in the CDR3. CDR3 coding DNA: TGTGCCAGCAGCATACCAGGGGCTGGAAACACCATATATTTT. It encodes CASSIPGAGNTIYF.

This chain connects TRBV6-5 to TRBJ2-1; 7 nucleotides line up with TRBD2. Germline-derived CDR1 and CDR2 are MNHEY and SVGAGI. The CDR3 is 15 residues long. Unmatched junction bases numbered 7, after V lost 5 bases and J lost 3 bases. CDR3 protein: CASSPLGEGYNEQFF. The CDR3 region has the DNA TGTGCCAGCAGTCCTCTCGGGGAGGGCTACAATGAGCAGTTCTTC.

The V call is TRBV19, the J call TRBJ2-1, with TRBD2 matching over 11 bases. V gave up 10 bases and J gave up 6 bases; unmatched junction bases: 17. CDR3 length: 17 residues. Germline V CDR1 and CDR2: LNHDA, SQIVND (reference sequence). The CDR3 DNA follows: TGTGCCACCTCAAGAAGTTCGCTAGCGGGGGGAACCAATGAGCAGTTCTTC. Translating gives CATSRSSLAGGTNEQFF.

The CDR3 nucleotides read TGTGCCAGCGGAAAGACAGGGAGTGGAGACACTGAAGCTTTCTTT. This sequence encodes CASGKTGSGDTEAFF. J is TRBJ1-1 and V is TRBV6-5, with 7 bases identical to TRBD1. Germline CDR1 and CDR2: MNHEY and SVGAGI. J was trimmed by 3 bases and V by 8 bases; bases with no gene match: 12. The CDR3 consists of 15 residues.

The chain is built from TRBV5-6 and TRBJ1-2; perhaps TRBD1 as D (6 bases). Looked up from germline, CDR1 is SGHDT and CDR2 is YYEEEE. The CDR3 sequence is 16 residues long. V dropped 0 bases and J dropped 4 bases, with 16 bases sitting between them. CDR3 residues: CASSLDLGRGSYGYTF. Here the CDR3 DNA reads TGTGCCAGCAGCTTGGACCTCGGCAGGGGTTCCTATGGCTACACCTTC.

The rearrangement links TRBV14 to TRBJ2-7; unclear D gene. V was trimmed by 4 bases and J by 1 base, leaving 8 bases between them. This CDR3 has 13 residues. Germline V gene data show CDR1 as SGHDN and CDR2 as FVKESK. The CDR3 here is CASSRQASYEQYF. The CDR3 DNA is TGTGCCAGCAGCCGGCAGGCGTCCTACGAGCAGTACTTC.